This passage covers 28 T cell receptor beta chains from one sample sequenced in a study of blood T cell dynamics during melanoma immunotherapy. Time point here: pre-treatment baseline. The repertoire was sequenced with immunoSEQ multiplex PCR; TCRdb's copy has only in-frame clones and lacks some. The profile covers roughly 17,000 clones, with roughly 84% appearing a single time and roughly 7.5% taken by the ten largest. Sequencing was performed on blood, taken from a patient treated with checkpoint blockade. Source of these receptors: a human donor with melanoma.

The chain is built from TRBV19 and TRBJ2-1, with no clear D. V lost 3 bases, J lost 9 bases, and 9 bases lay in between. The germline V gene has CDR1 LNHDA and CDR2 SQIVND (reference sequence). The CDR3 length is 12 residues. The CDR3 DNA follows: TGTGCCAGTAGTATTAGTTGGGGTGAGCAGTTCTTC. Translation gives CASSISWGEQFF.

V usage is TRBV29-1 and J usage is TRBJ2-2; possible D gene TRBD2, 6 bases. V was trimmed by 8 bases and J by 5 bases, leaving 18 bases between them. The germline CDR1 and CDR2 sequences are SQVTM and ANQGSEA. This CDR3 spans 14 amino acids. This chain's CDR3 is CSTRGARGTGELFF. CDR3 nucleotides: TGCAGCACCAGAGGGGCCCGGGGGACCGGGGAGCTGTTTTTT.

The chain carries TRBV5-4 and TRBJ2-3, with D perhaps matching TRBD2 (5 bases). Germline V lookup: CDR1 SGHNT, CDR2 YYREEE (reference sequence). Trimming took off 4 bases at V and 4 bases at J, with 16 bases between the two ends. This CDR3 comprises 15 residues. The CDR3: CASSPSVGSPDTQYF. In nucleotides, the CDR3 is TGTGCCAGCAGCCCATCGGTGGGGAGCCCAGATACGCAGTATTTT.

CDR3 sequence: CASSLLETQYF. The DNA for the CDR3 is TGTGCCAGCAGCTTATTGGAGACCCAGTACTTC. This sequence joins TRBV11-2 and TRBJ2-5; D unresolved. The CDR3 runs to 11 residues. CDR1 is SGHAT and CDR2 is FQNNGV in the germline V gene. Trimming removed 2 bases from V and 5 bases from J, with 3 bases in between.

The genes are TRBV6-1 and TRBJ1-6, with D maybe TRBD1 (5 bases). Germline-derived CDR1 and CDR2 are MNHNS and SASEGT. The V end was cut by 4 bases, the J end by 7 bases, with 14 bases between. The CDR3 loop spans 15 amino acids. The CDR3 reads CASSAPGRTNSPLHF. DNA for the CDR3: TGTGCCAGCAGTGCTCCGGGACGGACGAATTCACCCCTCCACTTT.

This clone was observed a few times. The chain links TRBV7-3 to TRBJ1-1; 9 bases are shared with TRBD1. The CDR3 extends over 15 amino acids. Germline V gene sequence: CDR1 SGHTA, CDR2 FQGTGA. V dropped 2 bases and J dropped 4; count of bases not matched to a gene: 5. The CDR3 reads CASSLGDRVSTEAFF. The CDR3, as DNA: TGTGCCAGCAGCTTAGGGGACAGGGTGAGCACTGAAGCTTTCTTT.

The genes are TRBV6-1 and TRBJ2-5; 9 nucleotides align to TRBD2. CDR1 MNHNS and CDR2 SASEGT come from the germline V gene. CDR3 length: 15 residues. V was clipped by 2 bases and J by 4 bases; unmatched bases: 5. DNA for the CDR3: TGTGCCAGCAGTGAATTAGCGGGAGAGGTAGAGACCCAGTACTTC. Protein product: CASSELAGEVETQYF.

The rearrangement uses TRBV27 and TRBJ2-7; D gene ambiguous. With 6 bases removed from V and 4 bases from J, the gap between germline ends came to 13 bases. This CDR3 contains 13 residues. Germline V lookup: CDR1 MNHEY, CDR2 SMNVEV (reference sequence). CDR3 region: CASSPRVGYEQYF. The CDR3 region has the DNA TGTGCCAGCAGCCCAAGGGTGGGATACGAGCAGTACTTC.

The chain combines TRBV19 with TRBJ2-7, with TRBD2 matching 13 bases. The CDR3 runs 16 residues. Trimming removed 6 bases from V and 6 bases from J; junction bases left unmatched: 11. CDR1 is LNHDA, CDR2 SQIVND, per germline (reference sequence). The CDR3 protein is CASSRTSGSYAGEQYF. The CDR3 nucleotides are TGTGCCAGTAGCCGGACTAGCGGGAGTTACGCCGGCGAGCAGTACTTC.

The gene calls are TRBV2 and TRBJ1-5; D might be TRBD1 (5 bases). The germline V and J ends were trimmed by 2 bases and 6 bases, with 14 bases remaining between them. Looked up from germline, CDR1 is SNHLY and CDR2 is FYNNEI. There are 15 residues in the CDR3. The CDR3 DNA reads TGTGCCAGCAGTGAACTGGGGACCGGCGCTCAGCCCCAGCATTTT. Amino acid sequence: CASSELGTGAQPQHF.

The V and J genes are TRBV7-2 and TRBJ2-7; 13 bases match TRBD2. Germline CDR1 reads SGHTA; CDR2 reads FQGNSA. The J segment lost 7 bases and the V segment lost 1 base, leaving 4 bases of the junction unmatched. The CDR3 totals 15 residues. CDR3 in DNA: TGTGCCAGCAGCTTAGAAGGACTAGCGGGAGTTGAGCAGTACTTC. Its protein product is CASSLEGLAGVEQYF.

The rearrangement joins TRBV7-2 to TRBJ1-6, with a possible D match to TRBD1 (5 bases). CDR3 length equals 16 residues. Germline V gives CDR1 SGHTA, CDR2 FQGNSA. The V gene lost 6 bases and the J gene lost 6 bases, with 18 bases spanning the gap. CDR3 sequence: CASSFSGVGRNSPLHF. CDR3 nucleotides: TGTGCCAGCAGTTTTTCGGGGGTTGGGCGTAATTCACCCCTCCACTTT.

The chain employs TRBV11-1 and TRBJ2-3; D is unclear. V was trimmed by 6 bases and J by 4 bases, leaving 14 bases between them. This CDR3 spans 14 amino acids. Germline CDR1 SGHAT, CDR2 FQDESV (reference sequence). The CDR3 reads CASSPADAPDTQYF. The DNA for the CDR3 is TGTGCCAGCAGTCCGGCGGACGCCCCAGATACGCAGTATTTT.

The V call is TRBV5-1, the J call TRBJ1-6; TRBD1 matches at 7 bases. This CDR3 spans 14 amino acids. The germline V gene encodes CDR1 SGHRS and CDR2 YFSETQ. J gave up 9 bases and V 2 bases, and 5 bases lay outside the gene matches. DNA of the CDR3: TGCGCCAGCAGCTTTGGGACAGAGGTTTCACCCCTCCACTTT. Its translation is CASSFGTEVSPLHF.

The rearrangement uses TRBV12-5 and TRBJ2-1; TRBD2 matches 7 bases. After removal of 2 bases from V and 4 bases from J, the junction contained 5 bases not matched to a gene. CDR1 is LGHNT, CDR2 FRNRAP, per germline. This CDR3 contains 15 residues. The CDR3 reads CASGLSSSGYNEQFF. The DNA for the CDR3 is TGTGCTAGTGGTTTGAGTTCTAGCGGATACAATGAGCAGTTCTTC.

The CDR3 is CASREWEGRYNEQFF. The CDR3, as DNA: TGTGCCAGCCGGGAGTGGGAGGGCCGGTACAATGAGCAGTTCTTC. The rearrangement links TRBV6-1 to TRBJ2-1, with TRBD2 identical over 7 bases. J gave up 4 bases and V 8 bases, and 11 bases lay outside the gene matches. This CDR3 spans 15 amino acids. From germline, CDR1 is MNHNS and CDR2 SASEGT.

The chain employs TRBV6-5 and TRBJ2-1, with a tentative D call TRBD2 (5 bases). The CDR3 loop spans 13 amino acids. Trimming removed 5 bases at V and 6 bases at J, with 11 bases between. Looked up from germline, CDR1 is MNHEY and CDR2 is SVGAGI. The CDR3, as DNA: TGTGCCAGCAGTCCAGCCGGAGGCAATGAGCAGTTCTTC. It is translated as CASSPAGGNEQFF.

CDR3 in amino acids: CAISRDKYSNQPQHF. DNA for the CDR3: TGTGCCATCAGCCGGGACAAATATAGCAATCAGCCCCAGCATTTT. The V call is TRBV10-3, the J call TRBJ1-5, with D possibly being TRBD1 (6 bases). The CDR3 spans 15 residues. Germline V CDR1 and CDR2: ENHRY, SYGVKD. Between the trimmed V and J ends, which lost 6 bases and 0 bases, there was a span of 12 bases.

This clone was observed once. The V call is TRBV29-1, the J call TRBJ1-4; possibly TRBD1 for D (5 bases). Trimming removed 6 bases from V and 5 bases from J, with 13 bases in between. The CDR3 runs 13 residues. Germline CDR1 is SQVTM and CDR2 is ANQGSEA. The CDR3 DNA follows: TGCAGCGTAGGATTTGCAGGGAATGAAAAACTGTTTTTT. Protein product: CSVGFAGNEKLFF.

The genes are TRBV27 and TRBJ2-1; unclear D gene. Germline V gene data show CDR1 as MNHEY and CDR2 as SMNVEV (reference sequence). With 6 bases removed from V and 10 bases from J, the gap between germline ends came to 10 bases. The CDR3 sequence is 11 residues long. The CDR3 region is CASSNVLEQFF. The CDR3 DNA reads TGTGCCAGCAGCAATGTATTAGAGCAGTTCTTC.

This clone was recorded a few times. V and J are TRBV10-1 and TRBJ2-7, with a possible D match to TRBD1 (6 bases). This CDR3 has 13 residues. Trimming stripped 4 bases from V and 1 base from J, with 8 bases between. The germline V gene has CDR1 WNHNN and CDR2 SYGVQD (reference sequence). CDR3 amino acids: CASSVRGSYEQYF. CDR3 nucleotides: TGCGCCAGCAGTGTCAGGGGTTCCTACGAGCAGTACTTC.

This clone appeared once. This sequence joins TRBV30 and TRBJ2-6; TRBD1 aligns across 12 bases. The CDR3 covers 17 residues. Germline CDR1 reads GTSNPN; CDR2 reads SVGIG (reference sequence). The V gene end was trimmed by 5 bases and the J gene end by 4 bases; junction bases not matched to a gene: 9. The chain's CDR3 is CAWDLGQGAAGANVLTF. In DNA form, the CDR3 reads TGTGCCTGGGACTTGGGACAGGGGGCCGCCGGGGCCAACGTCCTGACTTTC.

This chain joins TRBV19 and TRBJ2-7; D gene ambiguous. Germline CDR1 and CDR2: LNHDA and SQIVND (reference sequence). V was cut by 4 bases and J by 3 bases, with 10 bases left in between. CDR3 size: 13 residues. In nucleotides, the CDR3 is TGTGCCAGTAGTACTTCAGCAAGCTACGAGCAGTACTTC. Protein product: CASSTSASYEQYF.

The rearrangement uses TRBV28 and TRBJ1-3; 12 nucleotides agree with TRBD1. V was clipped by 6 bases and J by 7 bases; unmatched bases: 10. CDR1 is MDHEN, CDR2 SYDVKM, per germline. There are 16 residues in the CDR3. The CDR3 loop reads CASRIGTGGLFNTIYF. The CDR3 coding sequence is TGTGCCAGCAGGATAGGGACAGGGGGCTTGTTCAACACCATATATTTT.

CDR3 sequence: CASSQGPTSSYNEQFF. CDR3 DNA: TGTGCCAGCAGCCAAGGCCCGACGAGCTCCTACAATGAGCAGTTCTTC. The V and J genes are TRBV9 and TRBJ2-1; D gene ambiguous. The V and J ends lost 4 bases and 0 bases respectively, with 14 bases between them. The CDR3 has 16 amino acids. Germline V lookup: CDR1 SGDLS, CDR2 YYNGEE.

A few counts support this clone. The V and J genes are TRBV28 and TRBJ1-1; unclear D gene. V was cut by 3 bases and J by 4 bases, with 9 bases left in between. This CDR3 region has 13 residues. CDR1 MDHEN and CDR2 SYDVKM come from the germline V gene. DNA for the CDR3: TGTGCCAGCAGTTTGATTGGCTTCACTGAAGCTTTCTTT. Translating it yields CASSLIGFTEAFF.

This clone was found a few times. V and J are TRBV7-9 and TRBJ1-5, with 8 positions matching TRBD1. This CDR3 has 15 amino acids. With 3 bases clipped from V and 6 bases from J, the junction kept 7 bases outside the gene matches. In germline, CDR1 is SEHNR, CDR2 FQNEAQ (reference sequence). The CDR3 coding sequence is TGTGCCAGCAGCTTCGGACAGGGCGGGGGTCAGCCCCAGCATTTT. This translates into CASSFGQGGGQPQHF.

The chain combines TRBV14 with TRBJ2-7; 8 bases agree with TRBD2. The CDR3 runs to 15 residues. Germline V CDR1 and CDR2: SGHDN, FVKESK. Germline trimming cut 0 bases from V and 4 bases from J; bases unmatched to any gene: 5. This CDR3 reads CASSQERLAGYEQYF. CDR3 nucleotides: TGTGCCAGCAGCCAAGAAAGGCTAGCGGGTTACGAGCAGTACTTC.